The T cell receptor (beta chain) described here comes from a study of OX40 agonist ivuxolimab in advanced cancers. Study-wide background: Three patients, one with hepatocellular carcinoma and two with cutaneous melanoma, responded partially. Study results and limitations: There were also nonresponders showing low normalized T-cell clonal expansion.

Only in-frame clones appear in the TCRdb table, and some are missing; sequencing was by immunoSEQ multiplex PCR. The sample consists of around 70,000 clones, roughly 85% of them appearing once. On this clone itself: Antigen: not known.

This CDR3 region has 14 residues. Germline CDR1 is LNHDA and CDR2 is SQIVND (reference sequence). V was trimmed by 4 bases and J by 5 bases, leaving 14 bases between them. Material: CD4+ or CD8+ T cells sorted from blood, obtained in a trial of the OX40 agonist ivuxolimab. The V call is TRBV19, the J call TRBJ2-5; tentative D call: TRBD1 (5 bases). This clonotype originated in an adult with an advanced solid tumor such as melanoma, head and neck, liver or kidney cancer. CDR3 residues: CASSTPDTLETQYF. CDR3 sequence (DNA): TGTGCCAGTAGTACGCCGGACACCTTGGAGACCCAGTACTTC. Full variable domain (remainder filled in from reference TRBV19 and TRBJ2-5): DGGITQSPKYLFRKEGQNVTLSCEQNLNHDAMYWYRQDPGQGLRLIYYSQIVNDFQKGDIAEGYSVSREKKESFPLTVTSAQKNPTAFYLCASSTPDTLETQYFGPGTRLLVL.